The sequence of this TCR beta chain was determined in a study of OX40 agonist ivuxolimab in advanced cancers. Study details: People in dose escalation had one of these cancers: hepatocellular carcinoma, melanoma, renal cell or head and neck cancer.

The CDR3 totals 15 residues. Germline V gene sequence: CDR1 MNHNS, CDR2 SASEGT. The J segment lost 6 bases and the V segment lost 2 bases, leaving 5 bases of the junction unmatched. Generated by immunoSEQ multiplex PCR, the TCRdb table keeps only in-frame clones and is missing some. The sample has roughly 68,000 clones, approximately 80% seen once. This sequence originates from an adult with an advanced solid tumor such as melanoma, head and neck, liver or kidney cancer. Sequences were derived from CD4+ or CD8+ T cells sorted from blood, sampled in a trial of the OX40 agonist ivuxolimab. The chain employs TRBV6-1 and TRBJ2-7; 12 nucleotides line up with TRBD2. The CDR3 loop is CASSEPGLAGSEQYF. The DNA of the CDR3 is TGTGCCAGCAGTGAACCGGGACTAGCGGGCTCCGAGCAGTACTTC.